A selection of T cell receptor beta chains follows, all from one sample in a study of cytomegalovirus exposure and HLA in healthy donors. The method was immunoSEQ multiplex PCR; TCRdb's version includes in-frame clones alone and lacks a portion of them. The data hold some 190,000 clones, with roughly four fifths observed a single time. Material: PBMCs. These receptors were obtained from a man aged 18 to 30 in good health and CMV-seronegative. CDR3s include the opening cysteine and the closing phenylalanine or tryptophan.

TRBV9 | 17 | CASSAVVDRARSTEAFF
TRBV4-3 | 17 | CASSQERLAGAFYEQYF
TRBV5-5 | 15 | CASSLEAGGDTEAFF
TRBV6-6 | 12 | CASSYSSPEAFF
TRBV18 | 15 | CASSPSGTGTYGYTF
TRBV5-4 | 13 | CDCGQRLNEKLFF
TRBV19 | 16 | CASSSTTGAWGQPQHF
TRBV5-1 | 17 | CASSRGASGASTDTQYF
TRBV7-2 | 17 | CASSPSRGGQGGYGYTF
TRBV5-4 | 15 | CASSFGTGRPGELFF
TRBV7-7 | 16 | CASSLGGGGGTDTQYF
TRBV11-2 | 14 | CASSLERESNEQFF
TRBV30 | 18 | CAWSARRGGAGGNQPQHF
TRBV25-1 | 15 | CASTKQSSYNSPLHF
TRBV5-4 | 19 | CASSSSRGRTESYNSPLHF
TRBV7-2 | 17 | CASSFAGLRGRRETQYF
TRBV27 | 15 | CASTNLGTAKYEQYF
TRBV9 | 16 | CASSDLLAGRYNEQFF
TRBV7-2 | 17 | CASSSRTSGANTGELFF
TRBV7-9 | 17 | CASSLQRGPAKTDTQYF
TRBV7-3 | 16 | CASSLLAGAPTDTQYF
TRBV19 | 15 | CASSIPGQGGYEQYF
TRBV5-8 | 17 | CASSLGSIAGGYNEQFF
TRBV5-6 | 15 | CASSTGQGKRDTQYF
TRBV5-8 | 12 | CASRVGIHEQYF
TRBV6-1 | 14 | CASSRGGQGASQYF
TRBV10-3 | 12 | CAIQDNDYEQYF
TRBV13 | 19 | CASSSGTSGGAYRADTQYF
TRBV11-2 | 14 | CASSPGTGPGELFF
TRBV27 | 15 | CASSLSWGGPYEQYF
TRBV27 | 18 | CASTLRGQPNLRDSPLHF
TRBV27 | 17 | CASSSTGGGSVANEQFF
TRBV19 | 17 | CASSIHLTSGSTDTQYF
TRBV7-2 | 16 | CASSLDGTSAAYEQYF
TRBV7-2 | 16 | CASSTQAGGRSDTQYF
TRBV2 | 17 | CASSEARYPYSNQPQHF
TRBV13 | 14 | CASSSSGGAEEQYF
TRBV10-1 | 15 | CASSESGQISDTQYF
TRBV12-5 | 19 | CASGLFIYSTGGGTGELFF
TRBV29-1 | 14 | CSGMGQGESYEQYF
TRBV27 | 15 | CASSLGRGSSREQYF
TRBV30 | 11 | CAWSYPYTQYF
TRBV27 | 14 | CASSLGQGFYEQYF
TRBV2 | 15 | CASSDRTGVSQPQHF
TRBV29-1 | 11 | CSVALGGLYDF
TRBV4-2 | 15 | CASSNDRAGGETQYF
TRBV7-6 | 15 | CASSLGLANTDTQYF
TRBV4-3 | 15 | CASSQGAGATDTQYF
TRBV10-3 | 13 | CASRQGGDQPQHF
TRBV5-1 | 13 | CASSLEGRDIQYF
TRBV10-3 | 13 | CAIGRTSNQPQHF
TRBV6-5 | 14 | CASATGRKQGSYTF